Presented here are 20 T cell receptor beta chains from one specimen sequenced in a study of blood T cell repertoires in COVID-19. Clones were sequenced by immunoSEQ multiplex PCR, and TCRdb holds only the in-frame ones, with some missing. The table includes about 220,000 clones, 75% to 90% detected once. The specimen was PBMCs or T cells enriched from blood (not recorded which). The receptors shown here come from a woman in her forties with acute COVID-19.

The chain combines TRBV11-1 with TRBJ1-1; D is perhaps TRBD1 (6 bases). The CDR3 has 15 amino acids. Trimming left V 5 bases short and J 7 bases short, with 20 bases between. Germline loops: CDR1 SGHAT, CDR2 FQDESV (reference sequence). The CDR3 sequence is CASSQPQGWGGEAFF. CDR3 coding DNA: TGTGCCAGCAGCCAACCACAGGGCTGGGGCGGTGAAGCTTTCTTT. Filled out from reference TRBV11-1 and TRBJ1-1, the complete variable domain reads EAEVAQSPRYKITEKSQAVAFWCDPISGHATLYWYRQILGQGPELLVQFQDESVVDDSQLPKDRFSAERLKGVDSTLKIQPAELGDSAMYLCASSQPQGWGGEAFFGQGTRLTVV.

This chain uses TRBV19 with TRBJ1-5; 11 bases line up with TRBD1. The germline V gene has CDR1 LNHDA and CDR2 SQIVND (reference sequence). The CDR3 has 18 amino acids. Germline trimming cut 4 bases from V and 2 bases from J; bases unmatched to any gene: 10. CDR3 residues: CASSTGQGAQGRNQPQHF. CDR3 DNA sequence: TGTGCCAGTAGTACAGGACAGGGGGCCCAGGGGCGCAATCAGCCCCAGCATTTT.

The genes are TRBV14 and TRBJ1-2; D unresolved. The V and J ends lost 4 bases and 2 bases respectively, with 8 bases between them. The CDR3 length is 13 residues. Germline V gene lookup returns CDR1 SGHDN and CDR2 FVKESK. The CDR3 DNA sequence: TGTGCCAGCAGCCCTATCGGGAACTATGGCTACACCTTC. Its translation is CASSPIGNYGYTF. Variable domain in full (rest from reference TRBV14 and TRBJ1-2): EAGVTQFPSHSVIEKGQTVTLRCDPISGHDNLYWYRRVMGKEIKFLLHFVKESKQDESGMPNNRFLAERTGGTYSTLKVQPAELEDSGVYFCASSPIGNYGYTFGSGTRLTVV.

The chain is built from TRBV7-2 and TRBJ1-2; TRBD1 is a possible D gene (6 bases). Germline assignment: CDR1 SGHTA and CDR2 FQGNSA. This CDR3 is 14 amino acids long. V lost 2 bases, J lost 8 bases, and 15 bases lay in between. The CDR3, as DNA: TGTGCCAGCAGCTTAATGCGGACAGTACCCGGCTACACCTTC. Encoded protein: CASSLMRTVPGYTF.

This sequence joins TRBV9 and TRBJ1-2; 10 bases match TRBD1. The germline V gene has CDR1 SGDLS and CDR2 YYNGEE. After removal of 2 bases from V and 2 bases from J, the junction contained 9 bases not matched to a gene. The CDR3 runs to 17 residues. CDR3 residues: CASSVEAGTGANYGYTF. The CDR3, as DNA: TGTGCCAGCAGCGTTGAAGCCGGGACAGGGGCCAACTATGGCTACACCTTC. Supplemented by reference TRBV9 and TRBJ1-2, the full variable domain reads DSGVTQTPKHLITATGQRVTLRCSPRSGDLSVYWYQQSLDQGLQFLIQYYNGEERAKGNILERFSAQQFPDLHSELNLSSLELGDSALYFCASSVEAGTGANYGYTFGSGTRLTVV.

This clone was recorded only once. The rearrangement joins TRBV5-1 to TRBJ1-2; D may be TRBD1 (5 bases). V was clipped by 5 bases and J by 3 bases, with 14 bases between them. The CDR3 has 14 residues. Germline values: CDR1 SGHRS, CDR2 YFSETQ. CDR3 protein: CASRRDLSHYGYTF. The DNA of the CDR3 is TGCGCCAGCAGGCGGGACCTATCCCACTATGGCTACACCTTC. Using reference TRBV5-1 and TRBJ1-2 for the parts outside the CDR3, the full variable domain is KAGVTQTPRYLIKTRGQQVTLSCSPISGHRSVSWYQQTPGQGLQFLFEYFSETQRNKGNFPGRFSGRQFSNSRSEMNVSTLELGDSALYLCASRRDLSHYGYTFGSGTRLTVV.

CDR3 protein: CSASGTGGTEAFF. The CDR3 bases are TGCAGTGCTAGTGGAACAGGGGGAACTGAAGCTTTCTTT. The gene calls are TRBV20-1 and TRBJ1-1; TRBD1 matches at 8 bases. The CDR3 loop spans 13 amino acids. The V gene's germline CDR1 is DFQATT and CDR2 SNEGSKA (reference sequence). The ends lost 3 bases at V and 5 bases at J; junction bases unmatched: 5.

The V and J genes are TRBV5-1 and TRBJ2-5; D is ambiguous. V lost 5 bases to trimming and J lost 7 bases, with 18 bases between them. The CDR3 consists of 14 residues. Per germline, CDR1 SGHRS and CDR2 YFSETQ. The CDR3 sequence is CASSAPAVVGTQYF. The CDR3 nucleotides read TGCGCCAGCAGTGCCCCGGCGGTAGTAGGGACCCAGTACTTC.

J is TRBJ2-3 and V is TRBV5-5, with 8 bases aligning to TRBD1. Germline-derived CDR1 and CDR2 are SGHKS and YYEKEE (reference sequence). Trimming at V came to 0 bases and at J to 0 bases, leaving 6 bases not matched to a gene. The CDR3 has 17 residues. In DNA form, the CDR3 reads TGTGCCAGCAGCTTGGCTGGACAGGGAAGTAGCACAGATACGCAGTATTTT. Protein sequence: CASSLAGQGSSTDTQYF.

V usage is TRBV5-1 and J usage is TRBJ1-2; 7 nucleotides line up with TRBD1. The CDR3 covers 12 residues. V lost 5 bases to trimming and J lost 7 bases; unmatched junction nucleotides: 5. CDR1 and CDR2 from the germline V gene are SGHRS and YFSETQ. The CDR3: CASRYTGAGYTF. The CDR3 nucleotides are TGCGCCAGCAGATATACAGGGGCTGGCTACACCTTC.

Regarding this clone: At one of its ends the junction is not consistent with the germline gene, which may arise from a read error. Here the CDR3 reads CASSVKTRTREGDTKYF. CDR3 DNA sequence: TGTGCCAGCAGTGTAAAGACCCGGACCCGTGAGGGGGACACCAAATATTTT. The chain recombines TRBV2 with TRBJ1-3; weak D call: TRBD1 (6 bases). The length of the CDR3 is 17 residues. CDR1 and CDR2 from the germline V gene are SNHLY and FYNNEI. The full variable domain, its missing parts supplied by reference TRBV2 and TRBJ1-3, is EPEVTQTPSHQVTQMGQEVILRCVPISNHLYFYWYRQILGQKVEFLVSFYNNEISEKSEIFDDQFSVERPDGSNFTLKIRSTKLEDSAMYFCASSVKTRTREGDTKYFGEGSWLTVV.

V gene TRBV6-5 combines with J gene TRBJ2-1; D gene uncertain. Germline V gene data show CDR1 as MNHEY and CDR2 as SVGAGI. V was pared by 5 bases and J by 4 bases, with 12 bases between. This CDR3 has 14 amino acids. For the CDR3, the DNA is TGTGCCAGCAGTCGCCAGACAAGTTACAATGAGCAGTTCTTC. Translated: CASSRQTSYNEQFF.

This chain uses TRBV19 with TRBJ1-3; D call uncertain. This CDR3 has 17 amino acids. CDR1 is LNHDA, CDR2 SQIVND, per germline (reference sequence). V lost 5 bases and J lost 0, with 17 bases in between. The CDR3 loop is CASSLRVGDISGNTIYF. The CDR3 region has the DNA TGTGCCAGTAGTCTCCGGGTCGGGGATATCTCTGGAAACACCATATATTTT.

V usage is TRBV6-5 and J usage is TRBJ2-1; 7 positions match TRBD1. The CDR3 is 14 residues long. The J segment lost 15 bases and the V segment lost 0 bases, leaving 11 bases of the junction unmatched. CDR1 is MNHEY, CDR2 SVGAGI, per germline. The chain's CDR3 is CASSYSTRDSIPFF. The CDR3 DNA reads TGTGCCAGCAGTTACTCGACCCGGGACAGCATTCCGTTCTTC.

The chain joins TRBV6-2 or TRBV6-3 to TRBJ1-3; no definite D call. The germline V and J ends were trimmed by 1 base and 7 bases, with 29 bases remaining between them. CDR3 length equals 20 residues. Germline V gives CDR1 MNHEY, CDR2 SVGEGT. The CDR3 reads CASSYYTPLSGNKARNTIYF. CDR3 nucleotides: TGTGCCAGCAGTTACTACACCCCCCTCTCTGGAAACAAAGCGCGGAACACCATATATTTT.

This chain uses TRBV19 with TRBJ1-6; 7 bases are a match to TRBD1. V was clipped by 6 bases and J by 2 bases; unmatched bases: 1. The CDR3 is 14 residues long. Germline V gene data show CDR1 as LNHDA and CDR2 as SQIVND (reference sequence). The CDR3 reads CASSGQAYNSPLHF. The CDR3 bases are TGTGCCAGTAGCGGACAGGCCTATAATTCACCCCTCCACTTT. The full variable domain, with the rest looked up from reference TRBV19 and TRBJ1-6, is DGGITQSPKYLFRKEGQNVTLSCEQNLNHDAMYWYRQDPGQGLRLIYYSQIVNDFQKGDIAEGYSVSREKKESFPLTVTSAQKNPTAFYLCASSGQAYNSPLHFGNGTRLTVT.

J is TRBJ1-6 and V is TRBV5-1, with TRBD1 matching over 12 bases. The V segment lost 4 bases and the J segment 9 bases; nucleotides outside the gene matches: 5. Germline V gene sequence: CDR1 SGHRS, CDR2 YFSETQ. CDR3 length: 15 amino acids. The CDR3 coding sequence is TGCGCCAGCAGCACGGGACAGGGGGCGTTTTCACCCCTCCACTTT. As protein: CASSTGQGAFSPLHF.

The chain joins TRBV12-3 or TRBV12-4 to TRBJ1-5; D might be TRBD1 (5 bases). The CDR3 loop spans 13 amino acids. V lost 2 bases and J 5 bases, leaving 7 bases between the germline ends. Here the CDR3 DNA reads TGTGCCAGCAGTTTAAAGACAGATCAGCCCCAGCATTTT. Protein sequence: CASSLKTDQPQHF.

The CDR3 DNA sequence: TGTGCCAGCAGTACAGGGGTTCACTCTGGAAACACCATATATTTT. It codes for CASSTGVHSGNTIYF. The J gene is TRBJ1-3, the V gene TRBV27; 7 nucleotides match TRBD1. Germline CDR1 and CDR2: MNHEY and SMNVEV (reference sequence). The junction had 4 bases not matched to a gene; V was cut back by 5 bases and J by 0 bases. The CDR3 totals 15 residues.

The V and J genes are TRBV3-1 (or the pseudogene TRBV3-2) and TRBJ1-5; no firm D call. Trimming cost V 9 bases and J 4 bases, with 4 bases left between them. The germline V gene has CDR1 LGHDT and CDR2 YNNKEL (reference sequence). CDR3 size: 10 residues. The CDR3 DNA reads TGTGCCAGAGCGAATCAGCCCCAGCATTTT. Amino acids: CARANQPQHF.